This T cell receptor beta chain was sequenced during a study of cytomegalovirus exposure and HLA in healthy donors. Germline loops: CDR1 MDHEN, CDR2 SYDVKM. The CDR3 is 14 residues long. Deletions cut 2 bases from V and 2 bases from J, with 6 bases between. With 60 Vbeta and 13 Jbeta primers, the PCR was carried out. Data came from immunoSEQ multiplex PCR; TCRdb stores just in-frame clones and leaves some out. The table has more than 95,000 clones, about 13% seen once. V usage is TRBV28 and J usage is TRBJ1-4, with D tentatively TRBD1 (6 bases). This clonotype was sampled from a middle-aged man in good health and CMV-seropositive. Sequences were obtained from PBMCs. The CDR3 coding sequence is TGTGCCAGCAGTTTAACAGGGACTAATGAAAAACTGTTTTTT. It specifies CASSLTGTNEKLFF.